One and the same sample provided the 6 T cell receptor beta chains below, sequenced in a study of blood T cell repertoires in COVID-19. Sequencing was performed with immunoSEQ multiplex PCR; in TCRdb, only in-frame clones are kept and a portion is missing. The sample lists around 260,000 clones, roughly 90% occurring once. Material: peripheral blood. These receptors were obtained from a woman aged 30 to 39 with active or convalescent COVID-19.

This chain joins TRBV27 and TRBJ2-7; TRBD2 is a possible D gene (6 bases). The V end lost 3 bases, the J end lost 4 bases, and 16 bases lay between the germline ends. Germline V CDR1 and CDR2: MNHEY, SMNVEV (reference sequence). The length of the CDR3 is 15 residues. The CDR3 reads CASSFGEEAWYEQYF. CDR3 nucleotides: TGTGCCAGCAGTTTCGGGGAGGAGGCCTGGTACGAGCAGTACTTC.

The chain carries TRBV5-1 and TRBJ1-1; 9 bases agree with TRBD1. Germline CDR1 and CDR2: SGHRS and YFSETQ. This CDR3 has 15 residues. The V gene end was trimmed by 10 bases and the J gene end by 0 bases; junction bases not matched to a gene: 10. In nucleotides, the CDR3 is TGCGCCTGTACCGGACAGGGGAGGATGAACACTGAAGCTTTCTTT. Protein sequence: CACTGQGRMNTEAFF.

This chain connects TRBV27 to TRBJ1-1; no definite D call. The CDR3 runs to 12 residues. Germline CDR1 reads MNHEY; CDR2 reads SMNVEV (reference sequence). V was cut by 3 bases and J by 1 base, with 3 bases left in between. The CDR3 sequence is CASSFGNTEAFF. The CDR3 bases are TGTGCCAGCAGTTTCGGGAACACTGAAGCTTTCTTT.

This chain joins TRBV4-3 and TRBJ2-5; 9 bases are a match to TRBD1. The length of the CDR3 is 15 residues. Unmatched junction bases numbered 4, after V lost 1 base and J lost 4 bases. The germline gives CDR1 LGHNA, CDR2 YSLEER. DNA of the CDR3: TGCGCCAGCAGCCAAGCCCTGACAGGGGGAGAGACCCAGTACTTC. This sequence encodes CASSQALTGGETQYF.

This chain joins TRBV19 and TRBJ1-1; D is unresolved. The germline V and J ends were trimmed by 3 bases and 5 bases, with 13 bases remaining between them. This CDR3 comprises 14 residues. CDR1 is LNHDA and CDR2 is SQIVND in the germline V gene (reference sequence). The CDR3, as DNA: TGTGCCAGTAGTATTCGAGGAAGGGAGACTGAAGCTTTCTTT. It translates to CASSIRGRETEAFF. Full variable domain (remainder filled in from reference TRBV19 and TRBJ1-1): DGGITQSPKYLFRKEGQNVTLSCEQNLNHDAMYWYRQDPGQGLRLIYYSQIVNDFQKGDIAEGYSVSREKKESFPLTVTSAQKNPTAFYLCASSIRGRETEAFFGQGTRLTVV.

This clone was seen a handful of times. The rearrangement links TRBV2 to TRBJ2-7; TRBD1 might be the D (6 bases). The V gene lost 5 bases and the J gene lost 4 bases, with 21 bases spanning the gap. Germline V gene sequence: CDR1 SNHLY, CDR2 FYNNEI. CDR3 size: 16 residues. CDR3 in amino acids: CASSPNPAGVSYEQYF. The CDR3 nucleotides are TGTGCCAGCAGTCCAAATCCCGCAGGGGTTTCTTACGAGCAGTACTTC.